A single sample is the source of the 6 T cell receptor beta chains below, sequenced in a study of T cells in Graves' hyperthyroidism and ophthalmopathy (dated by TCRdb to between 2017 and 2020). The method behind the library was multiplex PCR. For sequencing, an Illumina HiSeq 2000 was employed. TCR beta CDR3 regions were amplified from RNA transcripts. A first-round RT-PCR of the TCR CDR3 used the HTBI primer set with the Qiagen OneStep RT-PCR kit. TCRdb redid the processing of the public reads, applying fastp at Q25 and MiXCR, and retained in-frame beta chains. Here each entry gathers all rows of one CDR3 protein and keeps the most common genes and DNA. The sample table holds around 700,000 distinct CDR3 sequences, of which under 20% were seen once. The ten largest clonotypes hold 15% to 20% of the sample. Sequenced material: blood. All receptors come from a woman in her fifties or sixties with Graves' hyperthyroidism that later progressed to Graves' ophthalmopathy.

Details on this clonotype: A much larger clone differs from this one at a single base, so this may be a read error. The DNA for the CDR3 is TGTGCCAGCAGTGTTGACAGAACTAACTATGGCTACGCCTTC. Translated, it gives CASSVDRTNYGYAF. The chain couples TRBV2 to TRBJ1-2; D possibly corresponds to TRBD1 (5 bases). The CDR3 totals 14 residues. Germline V gene lookup returns CDR1 SNHLY and CDR2 FYNNEI.

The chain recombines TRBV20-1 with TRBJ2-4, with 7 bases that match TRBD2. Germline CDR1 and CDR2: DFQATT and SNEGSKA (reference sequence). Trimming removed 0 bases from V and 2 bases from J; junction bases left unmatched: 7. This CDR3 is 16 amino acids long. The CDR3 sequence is CSAREGGSGSKNIQYF. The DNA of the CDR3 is TGCAGTGCTAGAGAGGGGGGGAGTGGGTCCAAAAACATTCAGTACTTC.

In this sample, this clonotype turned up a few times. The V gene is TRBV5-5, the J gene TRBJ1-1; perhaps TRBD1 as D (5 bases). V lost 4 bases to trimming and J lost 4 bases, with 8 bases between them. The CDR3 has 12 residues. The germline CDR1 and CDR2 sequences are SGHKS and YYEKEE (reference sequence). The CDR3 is CASSPGFTEAFF. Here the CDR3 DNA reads TGTGCCAGCAGCCCAGGGTTCACTGAAGCTTTCTTT.

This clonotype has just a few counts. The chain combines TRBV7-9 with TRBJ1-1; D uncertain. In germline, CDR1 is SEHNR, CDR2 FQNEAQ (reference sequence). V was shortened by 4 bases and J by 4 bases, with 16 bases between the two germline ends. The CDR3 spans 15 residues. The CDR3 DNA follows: TGTGCCAGCAGCTCCCGGGATCCGGAGGGCACTGAAGCTTTCTTT. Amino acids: CASSSRDPEGTEAFF.

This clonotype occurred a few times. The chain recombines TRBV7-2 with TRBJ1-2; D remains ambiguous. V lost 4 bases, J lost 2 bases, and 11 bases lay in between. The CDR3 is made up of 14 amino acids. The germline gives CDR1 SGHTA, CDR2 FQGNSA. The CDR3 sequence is CASSSSTGNYGYTF. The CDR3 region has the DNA TGTGCCAGCAGCTCATCGACGGGGAACTATGGCTACACCTTC.

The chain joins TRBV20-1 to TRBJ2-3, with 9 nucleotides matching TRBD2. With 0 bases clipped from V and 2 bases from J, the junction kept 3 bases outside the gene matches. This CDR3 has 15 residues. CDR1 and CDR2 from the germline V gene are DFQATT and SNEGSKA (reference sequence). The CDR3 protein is CSARDGTSPTDTQYF. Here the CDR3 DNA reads TGCAGTGCTAGAGACGGGACTAGCCCCACAGATACGCAGTATTTT.